This T cell receptor beta chain appears in the sequencing data of a study of CD8 T cells in Susac syndrome. Study information: Each patient with Susac syndrome, at the time of blood draw, was therapy-naive, on corticosteroids, or on intravenous immunoglobulin alone.

Random-hexamer reverse transcription was applied to roughly 0.5 to 1 ug RNA. Coverage of TCR beta CDR3 amplification by immunoSEQ multiplex PCR extended to 54 Vbeta and 13 Jbeta. TCRdb used MiXCR to reprocess the immunoSEQ multiplex PCR reads, holding one entry per CDR3 protein. This table has 130,000 or so distinct CDR3 sequences, nearly 96% appearing once. The CDR3 is made up of 12 amino acids. The germline V gene encodes CDR1 SSHAT and CDR2 FNYEAQ (reference sequence). The TEMRA cells underwent FACS enrichment, while the CD8+ and CD4+ T cells underwent negative isolation. Study-wide results and limits: In Susac syndrome, the CD4+ T cell repertoires did not show clonal expansion.

This clonotype was found a few times. What it binds is unknown. Compared with germline, one end of the junction differs, possibly owing to a read error. The sequenced sample consisted of CD4+ T cells from PBMCs. The TCR comes from a human donor with Susac syndrome. This chain connects TRBV7-7 to TRBJ2-2; D ambiguous. The CDR3 region has the DNA TGTGCTAGCAGCCCGAACACCGGGGAGCTGTTTTTT. Translated, it gives CASSPNTGELFF.